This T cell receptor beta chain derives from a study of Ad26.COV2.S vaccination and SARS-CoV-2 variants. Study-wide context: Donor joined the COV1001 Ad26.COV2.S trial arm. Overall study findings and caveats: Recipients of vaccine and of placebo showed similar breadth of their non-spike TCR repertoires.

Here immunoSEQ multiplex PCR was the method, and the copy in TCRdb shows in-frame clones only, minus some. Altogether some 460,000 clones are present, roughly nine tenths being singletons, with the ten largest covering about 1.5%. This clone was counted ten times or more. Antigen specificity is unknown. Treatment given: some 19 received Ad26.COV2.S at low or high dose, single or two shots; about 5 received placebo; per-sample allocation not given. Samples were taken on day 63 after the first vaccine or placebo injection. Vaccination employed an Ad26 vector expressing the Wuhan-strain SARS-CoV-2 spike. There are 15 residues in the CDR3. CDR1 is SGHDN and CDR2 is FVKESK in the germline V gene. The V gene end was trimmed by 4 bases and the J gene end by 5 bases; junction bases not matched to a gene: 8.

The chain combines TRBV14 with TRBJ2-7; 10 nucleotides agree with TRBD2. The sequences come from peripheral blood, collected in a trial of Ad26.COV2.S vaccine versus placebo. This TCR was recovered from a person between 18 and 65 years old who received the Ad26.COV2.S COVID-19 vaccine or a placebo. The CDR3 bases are TGTGCCAGCAGCCTGGGTAGCGGGAGGCTCAACGAGCAGTACTTC. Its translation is CASSLGSGRLNEQYF.